The next 30 T cell receptor beta chains were all read from a single sample in a study of T cell responses to AZD1222 COVID-19 vaccine. Assay: immunoSEQ multiplex PCR; the TCRdb copy retains only in-frame clones and omits some. Of 200,000 to 250,000 clones detected, about 92% appear once; the ten largest clones hold approximately 1%. The input for sequencing was peripheral blood, taken on day 0 of MenACWY control vaccination. The origin of the receptors is an adult in good health.

V and J are TRBV7-8 and TRBJ1-5, with D possibly TRBD1 on 6 matching bases. CDR3 size: 16 residues. In germline, CDR1 is SGHVS, CDR2 FQNEAQ. The V end was cut by 4 bases, the J end by 3 bases, with 16 bases between. CDR3 coding DNA: TGTGCCAGCAGCTCCCGCAGGAACAGGGACAATCAGCCCCAGCATTTT. Translating gives CASSSRRNRDNQPQHF.

This chain uses TRBV5-5 with TRBJ1-4; 7 bases fit TRBD1. V was clipped by 4 bases and J by 8 bases; unmatched bases: 8. The CDR3 totals 14 residues. Germline loops: CDR1 SGHKS, CDR2 YYEKEE (reference sequence). The CDR3 sequence is CASSPDRVEEKLFF. CDR3 nucleotide sequence: TGTGCCAGCAGCCCTGACAGGGTAGAAGAAAAACTGTTTTTT.

The chain recombines TRBV29-1 with TRBJ1-1, with no clear D. V dropped 6 bases and J dropped 8 bases, with 16 bases sitting between them. This CDR3 contains 12 residues. The germline V gene has CDR1 SQVTM and CDR2 ANQGSEA. The CDR3 reads CSVRRPGAEAFF. CDR3 DNA: TGCAGCGTCCGGCGACCGGGAGCGGAAGCTTTCTTT. The full variable domain, in which reference TRBV29-1 and TRBJ1-1 provide the parts outside the CDR3, is SAVISQKPSRDICQRGTSLTIQCQVDSQVTMMFWYRQQPGQSLTLIATANQGSEATYESGFVIDKFPISRPNLTFSTLTVSNMSPEDSSIYLCSVRRPGAEAFFGQGTRLTVV.

The chain has TRBV3-1 (or the pseudogene TRBV3-2) and TRBJ1-1; D is unresolved. CDR3 length: 14 amino acids. V lost 0 bases and J lost 5, with 10 bases in between. Germline-derived CDR1 and CDR2 are LGHDT and YNNKEL (reference sequence). The DNA of the CDR3 is TGTGCCAGCAGCCAAGAAAGTTGGAAGACTGAAGCTTTCTTT. Amino acids: CASSQESWKTEAFF.

This rearrangement joins TRBV2 to TRBJ1-6; tentative D call: TRBD1 (6 bases). V lost 5 bases and J lost 0, with 14 bases in between. The CDR3 runs to 17 residues. Germline-derived CDR1 and CDR2 are SNHLY and FYNNEI. CDR3 residues: CASSLDRTSSYNSPLHF. DNA of the CDR3: TGTGCCAGCAGTCTAGACAGGACTAGCTCCTATAATTCACCCCTCCACTTT.

The chain is built from TRBV4-2 and TRBJ1-1; D is unclear. CDR1 is LGHNA and CDR2 is YNFKEQ in the germline V gene. Between the trimmed V and J ends, which lost 0 bases and 5 bases, there was a span of 19 bases. The CDR3 is 17 amino acids. The CDR3, as DNA: TGTGCCAGCAGCCAAGATCGCCCAGGCCCCTCGGGGACTGAAGCTTTCTTT. Translated: CASSQDRPGPSGTEAFF.

The J gene is TRBJ1-3, the V gene TRBV2, with a tentative D call TRBD1 (6 bases). Germline values: CDR1 SNHLY, CDR2 FYNNEI. The CDR3 is 15 residues long. Trimming took 2 bases from V and 4 from J, leaving 12 bases between them. CDR3 coding DNA: TGTGCCAGCAGTGAAACCAGGGGAAAGGGAAACACCATATATTTT. Its translation is CASSETRGKGNTIYF.

This chain uses TRBV30 with TRBJ1-1, with D perhaps matching TRBD1 (5 bases). Trimming removed 1 base at V and 4 bases at J, with 10 bases between. The CDR3 extends over 13 amino acids. Germline V lookup: CDR1 GTSNPN, CDR2 SVGIG (reference sequence). This chain's CDR3 is CAWSAQGPTEAFF. CDR3 nucleotide sequence: TGTGCCTGGAGTGCCCAGGGACCCACTGAAGCTTTCTTT. Together with reference TRBV30 and TRBJ1-1, the CDR3 gives the full variable domain: SQTIHQWPATLVQPVGSPLSLECTVEGTSNPNLYWYRQAAGRGLQLLFYSVGIGQISSEVPQNLSASRPQDRQFILSSKKLLLSDSGFYLCAWSAQGPTEAFFGQGTRLTVV.

The rearrangement joins TRBV9 to TRBJ1-1, with a weak D call TRBD1 (5 bases). The germline V gene encodes CDR1 SGDLS and CDR2 YYNGEE. Trimming removed 0 bases at V and 3 bases at J, with 24 bases between. The CDR3 loop spans 19 amino acids. This CDR3 reads CASSVDPGSNLPGYTEAFF. As DNA, the CDR3 is TGTGCCAGCAGCGTAGACCCAGGGTCCAACCTCCCGGGGTACACTGAAGCTTTCTTT.

The J gene is TRBJ1-5, the V gene TRBV28; 8 bases are shared with TRBD1. V trimming: 6 bases; J trimming: 6 bases; junction bases outside the gene matches: 7. The CDR3 is 14 residues long. The germline gives CDR1 MDHEN, CDR2 SYDVKM. CDR3 region: CASRPGGTGQPQHF. The CDR3 bases are TGTGCCAGCAGACCGGGGGGGACAGGTCAGCCCCAGCATTTT. The full variable domain, in which reference TRBV28 and TRBJ1-5 provide the parts outside the CDR3, is DVKVTQSSRYLVKRTGEKVFLECVQDMDHENMFWYRQDPGLGLRLIYFSYDVKMKEKGDIPEGYSVSREKKERFSLILESASTNQTSMYLCASRPGGTGQPQHFGDGTRLSIL.

The CDR3, as DNA: TGTGCCTGGAGTGCAAGTAGGACCCAGTACTTC. This translates into CAWSASRTQYF. The V gene is TRBV30, the J gene TRBJ2-5; no firm D call. In germline, CDR1 is GTSNPN, CDR2 SVGIG (reference sequence). The CDR3 has 11 residues. V lost 1 base and J lost 7, with 7 bases in between.

This chain joins TRBV10-2 and TRBJ1-1, with D unclear. This CDR3 region has 15 residues. Between the trimmed V and J ends, which lost 7 bases and 4 bases, there was a span of 19 bases. Germline CDR1 is WSHSY and CDR2 is SAAADI. In nucleotides, the CDR3 is TGCGCCAGCACCGAGGGAGCGGGTATGGGCACTGAAGCTTTCTTT. Protein sequence: CASTEGAGMGTEAFF.

The CDR3 nucleotides are TGTGCCAGCAAATCCAGCGACTATAGCAATCAGCCCCAGCATTTT. This sequence encodes CASKSSDYSNQPQHF. V usage is TRBV28 and J usage is TRBJ1-5; the D is unclear. Germline V gene data show CDR1 as MDHEN and CDR2 as SYDVKM. The V end lost 7 bases, the J end lost 0 bases, and 13 bases lay between the germline ends. The length of the CDR3 is 15 residues.

This clone has only one observation. The chain couples TRBV7-9 to TRBJ2-2; D gene uncertain. The CDR3 totals 15 residues. V lost 6 bases to trimming and J lost 6 bases, with 17 bases between them. CDR1 is SEHNR and CDR2 is FQNEAQ in the germline V gene (reference sequence). The CDR3 sequence: CASRLTEQSSGELFF. The CDR3 nucleotides are TGTGCCAGCAGACTCACCGAACAGTCCTCCGGGGAGCTGTTTTTT.

V and J are TRBV12-5 and TRBJ1-1, with D maybe TRBD1 (5 bases). Germline V lookup: CDR1 LGHNT, CDR2 FRNRAP. V was trimmed by 0 bases and J by 5 bases, leaving 10 bases between them. The CDR3 runs 14 residues. CDR3 coding DNA: TGTGCTAGTGGTTTGGTCCCCCCAGGGACTGAAGCTTTCTTT. Protein sequence: CASGLVPPGTEAFF.

The chain uses TRBV5-1 and TRBJ2-5, with D maybe TRBD2 (7 bases). This CDR3 comprises 16 residues. V shed 0 bases and J shed 4 bases, with 16 bases lying between them. Per the germline V gene, CDR1 is SGHRS and CDR2 is YFSETQ. The CDR3 DNA follows: TGCGCCAGCAGCTTGGCCACCGGGGGGCGGGGAGAGACCCAGTACTTC. Translated: CASSLATGGRGETQYF. The complete variable domain, with remaining parts taken from reference TRBV5-1 and TRBJ2-5, reads KAGVTQTPRYLIKTRGQQVTLSCSPISGHRSVSWYQQTPGQGLQFLFEYFSETQRNKGNFPGRFSGRQFSNSRSEMNVSTLELGDSALYLCASSLATGGRGETQYFGPGTRLLVL.

This chain joins TRBV15 and TRBJ1-6; TRBD1 matches 10 bases. CDR3 size: 17 residues. The junction had 6 bases not matched to a gene; V was cut back by 0 bases and J by 7 bases. The germline V gene has CDR1 LNHNV and CDR2 YYDKDF (reference sequence). Written as DNA, the CDR3 is TGTGCCACCAGCAGAGATGGCCGGGACAGGGGCAATTCACCCCTCCACTTT. This codes for CATSRDGRDRGNSPLHF.

This rearrangement joins TRBV5-8 to TRBJ1-1; D unresolved. Trimming stripped 4 bases from V and 5 bases from J, with 18 bases between. CDR1 and CDR2 from the germline V gene are SGHTS and YDEGEE. CDR3 length: 15 amino acids. The CDR3 DNA reads as TGTGCCAGCAGCCCCGCCCGGGGAATGGCGACTGAAGCTTTCTTT. Translated, it gives CASSPARGMATEAFF.

The chain carries TRBV19 and TRBJ1-4; no firm D call. With 7 bases removed from V and 3 bases from J, the gap between germline ends came to 15 bases. This CDR3 region has 15 residues. Germline V gene lookup returns CDR1 LNHDA and CDR2 SQIVND (reference sequence). The CDR3 here is CASIKNRGANEKLFF. CDR3 sequence (DNA): TGTGCCAGTATTAAGAACCGTGGTGCTAATGAAAAACTGTTTTTT.

V gene TRBV28 combines with J gene TRBJ2-1; D is possibly TRBD2 (5 bases). This CDR3 spans 14 amino acids. Deletions cut 7 bases from V and 9 bases from J, with 19 bases between. Germline CDR1 reads MDHEN; CDR2 reads SYDVKM. CDR3 amino acids: CASTRERRLGEQFF. Written as DNA, the CDR3 is TGTGCCAGCACGAGGGAGCGGAGGCTCGGTGAGCAGTTCTTC.

The V call is TRBV5-1, the J call TRBJ1-2; D possibly corresponds to TRBD1 (6 bases). Germline V lookup: CDR1 SGHRS, CDR2 YFSETQ. The germline V and J ends were trimmed by 1 base and 7 bases, with 14 bases remaining between them. The CDR3 extends over 14 amino acids. Here the CDR3 DNA reads TGCGCCAGCAGCTTGCTAACGGCAGGGGCTGGCTACACCTTC. Protein product: CASSLLTAGAGYTF. Complete variable domain (other parts from reference TRBV5-1 and TRBJ1-2): KAGVTQTPRYLIKTRGQQVTLSCSPISGHRSVSWYQQTPGQGLQFLFEYFSETQRNKGNFPGRFSGRQFSNSRSEMNVSTLELGDSALYLCASSLLTAGAGYTFGSGTRLTVV.

This chain joins TRBV5-5 and TRBJ2-2; possible D gene TRBD1, 6 bases. Trimming pared 4 bases from V and 5 bases from J, leaving 21 bases between. The germline gives CDR1 SGHKS, CDR2 YYEKEE (reference sequence). The CDR3 totals 17 residues. This CDR3 is CASSPINRARRTGELFF. The CDR3 DNA follows: TGTGCCAGCAGCCCTATTAACAGGGCGCGGAGGACCGGGGAGCTGTTTTTT.

In this sample, this clone turned up once. This chain joins TRBV14 and TRBJ1-3; a weak D match, TRBD1 (5 bases). The CDR3 loop spans 14 amino acids. V gave up 4 bases and J gave up 1 base, with 8 bases separating them. CDR1 and CDR2 from the germline V gene are SGHDN and FVKESK. The CDR3 DNA sequence: TGTGCCAGCAGCCGCCCAGGGTCTGGAAACACCATATATTTT. It yields the protein CASSRPGSGNTIYF. The full variable domain, in which reference TRBV14 and TRBJ1-3 provide the parts outside the CDR3, is EAGVTQFPSHSVIEKGQTVTLRCDPISGHDNLYWYRRVMGKEIKFLLHFVKESKQDESGMPNNRFLAERTGGTYSTLKVQPAELEDSGVYFCASSRPGSGNTIYFGEGSWLTVV.

This clone was observed a few times. V usage is TRBV19 and J usage is TRBJ1-1; D is possibly TRBD1 (6 bases). Trimming removed 1 base from V and 0 bases from J, with 12 bases in between. Per the germline V gene, CDR1 is LNHDA and CDR2 is SQIVND (reference sequence). The CDR3 extends over 16 amino acids. DNA of the CDR3: TGTGCCAGTAGTATAGTCGGGGGGCCGGTGAACACTGAAGCTTTCTTT. This sequence encodes CASSIVGGPVNTEAFF.

The chain employs TRBV2 and TRBJ2-5; a possible D gene is TRBD2 (5 bases). The CDR3 has 13 amino acids. The V end lost 7 bases, the J end lost 4 bases, and 13 bases lay between the germline ends. CDR1 is SNHLY, CDR2 FYNNEI, per germline. The DNA for the CDR3 is TGTGCCAGCATGGACTCCCTGTCAGAGACCCAGTACTTC. The encoded protein is CASMDSLSETQYF. Using reference TRBV2 and TRBJ2-5 for the parts outside the CDR3, the full variable domain is EPEVTQTPSHQVTQMGQEVILRCVPISNHLYFYWYRQILGQKVEFLVSFYNNEISEKSEIFDDQFSVERPDGSNFTLKIRSTKLEDSAMYFCASMDSLSETQYFGPGTRLLVL.

In its sample, this clone was seen once. V usage is TRBV3-1 (or the pseudogene TRBV3-2) and J usage is TRBJ1-2; 12 bases match TRBD1. The germline CDR1 and CDR2 sequences are LGHDT and YNNKEL (reference sequence). After removal of 4 bases from V and 4 bases from J, the junction contained 4 bases not matched to a gene. This CDR3 is built from 15 residues. DNA for the CDR3: TGTGCCAGCAGCCGGGGGACAGGGGGCCCCTATGGCTACACCTTC. Amino acids: CASSRGTGGPYGYTF.

In its sample, this clone was seen once. This chain links TRBV19 with TRBJ2-1; tentatively, D is TRBD1 or TRBD2 (5 bases each). The V end was cut by 7 bases, the J end by 2 bases, with 18 bases between. There are 16 residues in the CDR3. Germline V gene data show CDR1 as LNHDA and CDR2 as SQIVND (reference sequence). Written as DNA, the CDR3 is TGTGCCAGTACCTCCCCCGGGACGAAGCCCTACAATGAGCAGTTCTTC. The encoded protein is CASTSPGTKPYNEQFF. The full variable domain, rest sourced from reference TRBV19 and TRBJ2-1, is DGGITQSPKYLFRKEGQNVTLSCEQNLNHDAMYWYRQDPGQGLRLIYYSQIVNDFQKGDIAEGYSVSREKKESFPLTVTSAQKNPTAFYLCASTSPGTKPYNEQFFGPGTRLTVL.

CDR3 residues: CASKGSNQPQHF. The CDR3 nucleotides read TGTGCCAGCAAGGGGAGCAATCAGCCCCAGCATTTT. The gene calls are TRBV6-6 and TRBJ1-5; D possibly corresponds to TRBD1 (5 bases). This CDR3 is built from 12 residues. Trimming removed 7 bases from V and 1 base from J, with 5 bases in between. Germline V CDR1 and CDR2: MNHNY, SVGAGI (reference sequence).

The chain employs TRBV6-6 and TRBJ2-1; TRBD2 agrees at 10 bases. The CDR3 is made up of 17 amino acids. Looked up from germline, CDR1 is MNHNY and CDR2 is SVGAGI (reference sequence). The V and J ends lost 5 bases and 4 bases, in that order; junction bases with no gene match: 11. CDR3 in amino acids: CASSRPTSGDYYNEQFF. The CDR3 coding sequence is TGTGCCAGCAGTCGTCCCACTAGCGGGGATTATTACAATGAGCAGTTCTTC.

The chain has TRBV6-1 and TRBJ2-6; TRBD2 matches at 11 bases. Germline trimming cut 0 bases from V and 3 bases from J; bases unmatched to any gene: 10. The germline V gene encodes CDR1 MNHNS and CDR2 SASEGT. The CDR3 contains 20 residues. Written as DNA, the CDR3 is TGTGCCAGCAGTGAAGCACCCCTAGCGGGGGGTCTCGTTGGGGCCAACGTCCTGACTTTC. Amino acids: CASSEAPLAGGLVGANVLTF.